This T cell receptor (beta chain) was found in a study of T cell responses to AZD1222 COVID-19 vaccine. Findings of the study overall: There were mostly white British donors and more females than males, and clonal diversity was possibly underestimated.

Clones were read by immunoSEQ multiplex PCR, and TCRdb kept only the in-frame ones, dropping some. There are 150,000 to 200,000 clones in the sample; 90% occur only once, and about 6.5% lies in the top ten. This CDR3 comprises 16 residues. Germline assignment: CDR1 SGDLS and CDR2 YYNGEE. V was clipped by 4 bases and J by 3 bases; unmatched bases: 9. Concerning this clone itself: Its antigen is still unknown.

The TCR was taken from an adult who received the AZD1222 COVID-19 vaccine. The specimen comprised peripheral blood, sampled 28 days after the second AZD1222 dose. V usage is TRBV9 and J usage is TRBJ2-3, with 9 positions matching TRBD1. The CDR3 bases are TGTGCCAGCAGCACACAGGGACAGGGAGAAACAGATACGCAGTATTTT. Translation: CASSTQGQGETDTQYF.